The 25 T cell receptor beta chains below all came from one sample that was sequenced in a study of neurological immune-mediated disorders. TCRdb ran MiXCR on the 5' RACE reads and lists one entry per CDR3 protein. Among 40,000 to 50,000 distinct CDR3 sequences listed, less than 2% were seen once. Sequencing was done on a sample of PBMCs. The receptors were gathered from a woman aged 40 to 49 with multiple sclerosis.

This clonotype occurred many times. V is TRBV5-1 and J is TRBJ2-3; D might be TRBD2 (7 bases). This CDR3 region has 16 residues. The V and J ends lost 5 bases and 0 bases respectively, with 16 bases between them. Germline V gives CDR1 SGHRS, CDR2 YFSETQ. CDR3 nucleotides: TGCGCCAGCAGACCCGGGGGGCTGGCTAGCACAGATACGCAGTATTTT. Translating it yields CASRPGGLASTDTQYF.

This clonotype has just a few counts. The genes are TRBV20-1 and TRBJ1-4; no clear D. The germline V gene has CDR1 DFQATT and CDR2 SNEGSKA (reference sequence). The V and J ends lost 5 bases and 0 bases respectively, with 7 bases between them. CDR3 length: 13 residues. CDR3 amino acids: CSASLATNEKLFF. The CDR3 DNA follows: TGCAGTGCTTCATTGGCAACTAATGAAAAACTGTTTTTT.

This clonotype was seen ten or more times. At one end, the junction sequence differs from germline, possibly due to a read error. This CDR3 is CASSLAWVPGVVDF. CDR3 nucleotides: TGTGCCAGCAGCTTGGCCTGGGTTCCGGGGGTCGTCGACTTC. V and J are TRBV5-5 and TRBJ2-5; TRBD2 might be the D (6 bases). Germline CDR1 is SGHKS and CDR2 is YYEKEE (reference sequence). The CDR3 contains 14 residues.

This clonotype was seen many times. CDR3 protein: CASSLGGEALNDNNEQFF. The CDR3 nucleotides read TGCGCCAGCAGCTTGGGGGGCGAGGCTTTAAACGATAACAATGAGCAGTTCTTC. J is TRBJ2-1 and V is TRBV5-1, with TRBD1 as a possible D gene (5 bases). The CDR3 sequence is 18 residues long. Trimming took off 0 bases at V and 5 bases at J, with 21 bases between the two ends. The V gene's germline CDR1 is SGHRS and CDR2 YFSETQ.

This clonotype was counted at least ten times. The rearrangement uses TRBV5-1 and TRBJ2-4, with D unresolved. Germline V gives CDR1 SGHRS, CDR2 YFSETQ. CDR3 size: 14 residues. V lost 8 bases and J lost 5, with 17 bases in between. CDR3 loop: CARPILECENIQYF. DNA for the CDR3: TGCGCCAGACCCATCCTTGAGTGCGAAAACATTCAGTACTTC.

There are many counts of this clonotype. Mismatch with germline at one junction end may stem from a read error. This chain uses TRBV10-2 with TRBJ2-2; 7 nucleotides line up with TRBD1. CDR1 is WSHSY, CDR2 SAAADI, per germline. The CDR3 consists of 15 residues. The DNA for the CDR3 is TGCGCCAGCACTGAGACAGGGCGTACCACCGGGGAGCTGTTTTTT. Its translation: CASTETGRTTGELFF.

This clonotype was seen repeatedly, ten times or more. The V and J genes are TRBV5-1 and TRBJ2-2; D gene ambiguous. The germline V gene has CDR1 SGHRS and CDR2 YFSETQ. The germline V and J ends were trimmed by 1 base and 3 bases, with 7 bases remaining between them. The CDR3 covers 14 residues. CDR3 sequence: CASSLIRYTGELFF. CDR3 in DNA: TGCGCCAGCAGCTTGATAAGATACACCGGGGAGCTGTTTTTT.

Ten or more counts support this clonotype. The V call is TRBV5-1, the J call TRBJ1-1; 7 bases agree with TRBD1. Germline values: CDR1 SGHRS, CDR2 YFSETQ. The length of the CDR3 is 15 residues. V shed 4 bases and J 5 bases; nucleotides not matched to a gene: 11. This CDR3 is CASSTETGMGTEAFF. The DNA of the CDR3 is TGCGCCAGCAGCACCGAGACAGGGATGGGAACTGAAGCTTTCTTT.

This chain uses TRBV25-1 with TRBJ1-4, with no clear D. Trimming left V 5 bases short and J 10 bases short, with 20 bases between. The CDR3 is 15 amino acids. CDR1 MGHDK and CDR2 SYGVNS come from the germline V gene. CDR3: CASSSPDPHRGKLFF. CDR3 bases: TGTGCCAGCAGTTCTCCGGACCCTCACAGAGGAAAACTGTTTTTT.

Ten or more counts support this clonotype. The chain employs TRBV20-1 and TRBJ2-1; D may be TRBD2 (7 bases). Between the trimmed V and J ends, which lost 5 bases and 6 bases, there was a span of 14 bases. This CDR3 has 13 amino acids. Looked up from germline, CDR1 is DFQATT and CDR2 is SNEGSKA (reference sequence). The DNA for the CDR3 is TGCAGTGCTCAAGGGGGGGGCGGCAATGAGCAGTTCTTC. Translating gives CSAQGGGGNEQFF.

This clonotype was counted many times. This chain uses TRBV5-1 with TRBJ2-3; weak D call: TRBD1 (6 bases). V shed 1 base and J shed 1 base, with 13 bases lying between them. This CDR3 region has 16 residues. CDR1 and CDR2 (germline): SGHRS, YFSETQ. The CDR3 region has the DNA TGCGCCAGCAGCTTGATATTGGCAGGGGGCACAGATACGCAGTATTTT. Translation gives CASSLILAGGTDTQYF. Together with reference TRBV5-1 and TRBJ2-3, the CDR3 gives the full variable domain: KAGVTQTPRYLIKTRGQQVTLSCSPISGHRSVSWYQQTPGQGLQFLFEYFSETQRNKGNFPGRFSGRQFSNSRSEMNVSTLELGDSALYLCASSLILAGGTDTQYFGPGTRLTVL.

Ten or more counts support this clonotype. The rearrangement joins TRBV4-1 to TRBJ1-5; D gene ambiguous. The length of the CDR3 is 14 residues. V was trimmed by 0 bases and J by 2 bases, leaving 5 bases between them. Germline V lookup: CDR1 MGHRA, CDR2 YSYEKL. The CDR3 region has the DNA TGCGCCAGCAGCCAAGAAGGAGGCAATCAGCCCCAGCATTTT. Translation gives CASSQEGGNQPQHF.

This clonotype was found many times. The chain links TRBV20-1 to TRBJ1-1, with D perhaps TRBD1 (5 bases). V shed 5 bases and J shed 2 bases, with 18 bases lying between them. Germline CDR1 reads DFQATT; CDR2 reads SNEGSKA (reference sequence). This CDR3 is 15 amino acids long. In DNA form, the CDR3 reads TGCAGTGCTTCTGCCGCGGGACGGGGAAACACTGAAGCTTTCTTT. This gives the protein CSASAAGRGNTEAFF.

Ten or more counts support this clonotype. V is TRBV7-2 and J is TRBJ1-1; the D is unclear. V shed 1 base and J shed 11 bases, with 11 bases lying between them. Germline V gene lookup returns CDR1 SGHTA and CDR2 FQGNSA. The CDR3 runs 12 residues. The CDR3 is CASSLGYRDAFF. The DNA of the CDR3 is TGTGCCAGCAGCTTAGGGTATAGAGATGCTTTCTTT.

This clonotype was counted many times. The CDR3 DNA is TGTGCCATCAGCCAGACAGGGAATGAGCAGTTCTTC. As protein: CAISQTGNEQFF. The chain combines TRBV10-3 with TRBJ2-1; TRBD1 matches 7 bases. CDR1 and CDR2 (germline): ENHRY, SYGVKD. The CDR3 extends over 12 amino acids. Unmatched junction bases numbered 3, after V lost 6 bases and J lost 7 bases.

This clonotype occurred many times. This sequence joins TRBV11-2 and TRBJ1-4, with a possible D match to TRBD1 (5 bases). Trimming took off 5 bases at V and 4 bases at J, with 14 bases between the two ends. The CDR3 consists of 15 residues. The germline CDR1 and CDR2 sequences are SGHAT and FQNNGV. Written as DNA, the CDR3 is TGTGCCAGCAGCGGACCGGGACGGTTTAATGAAAAACTGTTTTTT. Translation gives CASSGPGRFNEKLFF.

This clonotype has ten or more counts. V and J are TRBV7-2 and TRBJ2-3; D is possibly TRBD1 or TRBD2 (6 bases each). In germline, CDR1 is SGHTA, CDR2 FQGNSA. The CDR3 totals 15 residues. The V gene lost 0 bases and the J gene lost 5 bases, with 12 bases spanning the gap. CDR3 amino acids: CASSLAGGGGDTQYF. The DNA for the CDR3 is TGTGCCAGCAGCTTAGCGGGGGGCGGTGGAGATACGCAGTATTTT.

This clonotype was picked up many times. CDR3 DNA sequence: TGTGCCAGCAGCTTAGCGACGGGACTAGCGCGTGAGCAGTTCTTC. It yields the protein CASSLATGLAREQFF. The chain is built from TRBV7-2 and TRBJ2-1, with TRBD2 identical over 10 bases. J gave up 9 bases and V 0 bases, and 5 bases lay outside the gene matches. The CDR3 spans 15 residues. Per germline, CDR1 SGHTA and CDR2 FQGNSA.

In this sample, this clonotype turned up many times. CDR3 in DNA: TGCGCCAGCAGCCACAGCGGTACCCCTGAAGCTTTCTTT. Protein product: CASSHSGTPEAFF. The rearrangement joins TRBV5-1 to TRBJ1-1, with D unresolved. Germline CDR1 is SGHRS and CDR2 is YFSETQ. The V gene lost 4 bases and the J gene lost 6 bases, with 13 bases spanning the gap. The CDR3 loop spans 13 amino acids.

Many counts were recorded for this clonotype. Written as DNA, the CDR3 is TGTGCCATCTATAGGGGACGGCTTACGGATTCACCCCTCCACTTT. Protein sequence: CAIYRGRLTDSPLHF. The genes are TRBV10-3 and TRBJ1-6; possibly TRBD1 for D (5 bases). CDR1 ENHRY and CDR2 SYGVKD come from the germline V gene. The CDR3 runs 15 residues. Trimming removed 8 bases from V and 8 bases from J, with 19 bases in between.

This clonotype was recorded many times. The chain is built from TRBV5-1 and TRBJ2-1, with D possibly being TRBD1 or TRBD2 (7 bases each). The CDR3 length is 16 residues. From germline, CDR1 is SGHRS and CDR2 YFSETQ. V lost 0 bases and J lost 7, with 17 bases in between. The CDR3 here is CASSLERSGGGNEQFF. The CDR3 nucleotides read TGCGCCAGCAGCTTGGAGAGGTCAGGGGGAGGGAATGAGCAGTTCTTC.

This clonotype has only a few counts. CDR3 sequence (DNA): TGTGCCTGGAGTCGGGCCTATAATTCACCCCTCCACTTT. This codes for CAWSRAYNSPLHF. The chain recombines TRBV30 with TRBJ1-6; D remains ambiguous. The CDR3 totals 13 residues. V was clipped by 2 bases and J by 2 bases, with 4 bases between them. The germline V gene has CDR1 GTSNPN and CDR2 SVGIG (reference sequence).

This clonotype occurred many times. CDR3 coding DNA: TGTGCCAGCAGTGAACGGCTCGGGGGGGCTCGCGGCTACACCTTC. Translation gives CASSERLGGARGYTF. This chain uses TRBV2 with TRBJ1-2; tentatively, D is TRBD1 (6 bases). The V end was cut by 2 bases, the J end by 8 bases, with 18 bases between. The germline CDR1 and CDR2 sequences are SNHLY and FYNNEI. CDR3 length equals 15 residues.

This clonotype was seen ten or more times. The rearrangement uses TRBV15 and TRBJ2-7; maybe TRBD2 (7 bases). With 1 base removed from V and 0 bases from J, the gap between germline ends came to 10 bases. In germline, CDR1 is LNHNV, CDR2 YYDKDF (reference sequence). This CDR3 region has 15 residues. The CDR3 region has the DNA TGTGCCACCAGCAGAGGCGGGGGCTTCTCCTACGAGCAGTACTTC. Amino acids: CATSRGGGFSYEQYF.

This clonotype was detected ten times or more. The chain uses TRBV7-8 and TRBJ1-6, with D uncertain. Trimming took 2 bases from V and 13 from J, leaving 21 bases between them. Germline lookup yields CDR1 SGHVS and CDR2 FQNEAQ. This CDR3 comprises 16 residues. CDR3 DNA: TGTGCCAGCAGCTTACGATTCGGACCCCGCGGAAACCCCCTCCACTTT. Protein sequence: CASSLRFGPRGNPLHF.